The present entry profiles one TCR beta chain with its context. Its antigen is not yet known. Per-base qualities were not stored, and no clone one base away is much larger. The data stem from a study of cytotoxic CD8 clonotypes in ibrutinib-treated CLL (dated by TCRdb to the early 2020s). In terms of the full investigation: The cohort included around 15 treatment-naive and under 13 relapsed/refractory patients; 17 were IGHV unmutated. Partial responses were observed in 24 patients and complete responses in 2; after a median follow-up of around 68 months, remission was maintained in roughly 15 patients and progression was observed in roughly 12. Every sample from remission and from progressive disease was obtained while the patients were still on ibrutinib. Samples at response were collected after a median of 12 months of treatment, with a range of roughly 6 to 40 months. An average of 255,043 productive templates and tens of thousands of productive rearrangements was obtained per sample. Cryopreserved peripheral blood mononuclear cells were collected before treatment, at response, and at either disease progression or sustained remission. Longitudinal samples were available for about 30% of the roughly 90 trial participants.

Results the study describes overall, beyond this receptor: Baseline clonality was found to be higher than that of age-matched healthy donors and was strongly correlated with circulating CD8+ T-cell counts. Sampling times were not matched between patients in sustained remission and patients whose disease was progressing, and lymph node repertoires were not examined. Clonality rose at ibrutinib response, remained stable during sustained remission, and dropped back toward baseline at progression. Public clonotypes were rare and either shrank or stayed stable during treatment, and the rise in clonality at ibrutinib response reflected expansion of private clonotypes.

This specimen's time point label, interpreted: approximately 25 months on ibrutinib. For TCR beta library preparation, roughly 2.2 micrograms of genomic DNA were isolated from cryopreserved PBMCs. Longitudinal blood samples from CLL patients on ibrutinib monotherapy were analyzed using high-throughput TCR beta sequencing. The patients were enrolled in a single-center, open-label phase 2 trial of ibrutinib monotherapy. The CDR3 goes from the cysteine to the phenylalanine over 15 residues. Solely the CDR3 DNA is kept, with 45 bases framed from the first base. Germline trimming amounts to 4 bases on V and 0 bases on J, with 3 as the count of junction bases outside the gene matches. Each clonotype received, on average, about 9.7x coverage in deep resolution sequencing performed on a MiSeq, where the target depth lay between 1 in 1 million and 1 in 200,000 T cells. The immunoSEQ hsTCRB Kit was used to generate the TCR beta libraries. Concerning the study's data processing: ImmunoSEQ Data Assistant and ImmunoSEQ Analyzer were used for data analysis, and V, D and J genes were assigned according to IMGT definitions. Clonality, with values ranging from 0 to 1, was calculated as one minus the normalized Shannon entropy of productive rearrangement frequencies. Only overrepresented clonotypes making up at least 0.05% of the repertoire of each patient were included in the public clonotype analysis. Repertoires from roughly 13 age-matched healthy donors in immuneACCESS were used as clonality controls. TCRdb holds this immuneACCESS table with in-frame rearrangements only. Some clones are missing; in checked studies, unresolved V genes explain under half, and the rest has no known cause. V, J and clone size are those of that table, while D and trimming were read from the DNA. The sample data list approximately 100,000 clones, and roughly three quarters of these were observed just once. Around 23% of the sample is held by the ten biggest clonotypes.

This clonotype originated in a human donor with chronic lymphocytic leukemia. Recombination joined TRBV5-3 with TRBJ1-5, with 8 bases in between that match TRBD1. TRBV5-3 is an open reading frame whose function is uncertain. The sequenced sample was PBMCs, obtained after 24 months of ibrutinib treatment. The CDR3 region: CARSQGQVSNQPQHF. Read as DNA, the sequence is TGTGCCAGAAGCCAGGGACAGGTTAGCAATCAGCCCCAGCATTTT.